This T cell receptor (beta chain) was sequenced in a study of T cells in Graves' hyperthyroidism and ophthalmopathy. Looking at the study overall: The authors collected peripheral blood at initial diagnosis, before any treatment. Study conclusions and caveats: Most expanded thyroid clonotypes above 0.001 also appeared in blood.

Of note for this clonotype: What it binds is unknown.

The CDR3 runs 18 residues. V was clipped by 2 bases and J by 0 bases, with 16 bases between them. TCR beta CDR3 regions were amplified from RNA. Carried out on the TCR CDR3, a first-round RT-PCR used the HTBI primer set. TCRdb redid the calling of the multiplex PCR reads with MiXCR, one entry per CDR3 protein. The sample yields about half a million distinct CDR3 sequences, around a quarter seen once. For ophthalmopathy patients, the Clinical Activity Score was at least 3 and the NOSPECS grade at least 4; duration was under 3 months. Exclusion of patients followed from uncontrolled infection, other autoimmune disease, pregnancy or lactation.

The rearrangement joins TRBV12-3 or TRBV12-4 to TRBJ2-2, with D possibly matching TRBD1 (5 bases). The sequenced sample was blood. This TCR was recovered from a woman aged 25 to 39 with Graves' ophthalmopathy. CDR3 nucleotides: TGTGCCAGCAGTTTAAGAACCCTGGGGCCAGCGAACACCGGGGAGCTGTTTTTT. As protein: CASSLRTLGPANTGELFF.